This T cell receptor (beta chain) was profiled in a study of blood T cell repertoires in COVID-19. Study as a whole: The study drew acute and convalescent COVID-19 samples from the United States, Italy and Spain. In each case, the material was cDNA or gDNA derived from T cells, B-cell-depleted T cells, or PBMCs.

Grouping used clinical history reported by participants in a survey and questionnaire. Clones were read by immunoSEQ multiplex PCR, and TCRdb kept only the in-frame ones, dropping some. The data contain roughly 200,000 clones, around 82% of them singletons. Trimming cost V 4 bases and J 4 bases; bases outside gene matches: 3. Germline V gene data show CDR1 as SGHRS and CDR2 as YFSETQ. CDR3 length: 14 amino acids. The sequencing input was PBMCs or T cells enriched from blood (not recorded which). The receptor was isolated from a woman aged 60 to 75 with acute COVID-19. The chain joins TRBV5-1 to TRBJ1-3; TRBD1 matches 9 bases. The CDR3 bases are TGCGCCAGCAGCCCGGGGACAGGGGGAAACACCATATATTTT. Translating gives CASSPGTGGNTIYF.